The 16 T cell receptor beta chains below were found in one sample sequenced in a study of molecular identifiers for immune sequencing clone quantification (dated by TCRdb to the late 2010s). Libraries came from PCR. The sample was run on an Illumina HiSeq 4000. In-frame beta chains were kept once TCRdb had trimmed the public reads at Q25 with fastp and called clones with MiXCR. A single entry per CDR3 protein holds the most common genes and DNA from its merged rows. The sample table lists about 640,000 distinct CDR3 sequences, just under 20% of them with a count of one. The ten largest make up 0.85% to 0.9% of the sample. The source material was naive CD8+ T cells from blood, with Jurkat cell RNA spiked in. According to the study, the label for this sample's cell subset or site signals: FACS-sorted CD8+CD4-CCR7+CD45RA+ naive T cells. Receptor source: a human donor in good health. Some libraries in this study had Jurkat cell RNA spiked in.

Points on this clonotype: Given a much more abundant clone one base away, this may be a read error. V is TRBV6-5 and J is TRBJ1-1, with 7 bases aligning to TRBD1. Germline V gives CDR1 MNHEY, CDR2 SVGAGI. V was pared by 4 bases and J by 10 bases, with 12 bases of the junction left unmatched. CDR3 length: 14 amino acids. This chain's CDR3 is CASSLSRGTDVAFF. CDR3 sequence (DNA): TGTGCCAGCAGTTTATCCCGTGGGACAGATGTAGCTTTCTTT.

Details on this clonotype: A much bigger clone sits one base away, suggesting this may be a read error. The chain couples TRBV5-1 to TRBJ2-7; D tentatively fits TRBD1 or TRBD2 (6 bases each). The V end lost 7 bases, the J end lost 1 base, and 21 bases lay between the germline ends. The germline CDR1 and CDR2 sequences are SGHRS and YFSETQ. The CDR3 is 16 residues long. CDR3 sequence: CASCVEGHMTSYEQYF. The CDR3 nucleotides are TGCGCCAGCTGCGTGGAGGGACACATGACTTCCTACGAGCAGTACTTC.

The V and J genes are TRBV6-1 and TRBJ2-1; 8 nucleotides align to TRBD2. The germline gives CDR1 MNHNS, CDR2 SASEGT. The CDR3 totals 18 residues. Germline trimming cut 2 bases from V and 4 bases from J; bases unmatched to any gene: 13. The CDR3 region has the DNA TGTGCCAGCAGTGAAAGCACATTCAGCGGGGGCCTTTACAATGAGCAGTTCTTC. Translation: CASSESTFSGGLYNEQFF.

The table lists this clonotype with many counts. The chain has TRBV20-1 and TRBJ2-3, with TRBD2 identical over 11 bases. CDR3 size: 16 residues. V lost 3 bases to trimming and J lost 5 bases; unmatched junction nucleotides: 10. Germline V gene sequence: CDR1 DFQATT, CDR2 SNEGSKA (reference sequence). CDR3 protein: CSARGLAEDWEDTQYF. The CDR3 nucleotides are TGCAGTGCTAGGGGACTAGCGGAAGACTGGGAAGATACGCAGTATTTT.

This clonotype showed up many times. The V gene is TRBV7-9, the J gene TRBJ1-1, with TRBD1 matching over 10 bases. The CDR3 runs to 14 residues. Germline loops: CDR1 SEHNR, CDR2 FQNEAQ (reference sequence). With 5 bases clipped from V and 5 bases from J, the junction kept 5 bases outside the gene matches. The CDR3 coding sequence is TGTGCCAGCAGCCTCATGGGACAGGGGACTGAAGCTTTCTTT. Encoded protein: CASSLMGQGTEAFF.

This clonotype has a count of ten or more. The chain joins TRBV3-1 to TRBJ1-1, with D perhaps matching TRBD1 (6 bases). Trimming removed 4 bases from V and 1 base from J, with 22 bases in between. Germline V gene sequence: CDR1 LGHDT, CDR2 YNNKEL (reference sequence). The CDR3 runs to 18 residues. The CDR3 loop is CASSRGGGHGVRNTEAFF. In nucleotides, the CDR3 is TGTGCCAGCAGCCGTGGCGGGGGGCACGGTGTTAGGAACACTGAAGCTTTCTTT.

The chain is built from TRBV10-1 and TRBJ2-1; perhaps TRBD2 as D (5 bases). The CDR3 runs to 12 residues. The germline gives CDR1 WNHNN, CDR2 SYGVQD (reference sequence). V was clipped by 5 bases and J by 8 bases, with 10 bases between them. The CDR3 loop reads CASSPFGDEQFF. CDR3 sequence (DNA): TGCGCCAGCAGTCCGTTCGGGGATGAGCAGTTCTTC.

This clonotype was picked up a small number of times. J is TRBJ2-1 and V is TRBV28, with 12 positions matching TRBD2. V shed 2 bases, J shed 8 bases, and the junction held 4 bases outside the gene matches. In germline, CDR1 is MDHEN, CDR2 SYDVKM. The CDR3 length is 15 residues. The CDR3 region is CASSLETSGSYEQFF. DNA for the CDR3: TGTGCCAGCAGTTTAGAGACTAGCGGGAGTTATGAGCAGTTCTTC. Full variable domain (rest looked up from reference TRBV28 and TRBJ2-1): DVKVTQSSRYLVKRTGEKVFLECVQDMDHENMFWYRQDPGLGLRLIYFSYDVKMKEKGDIPEGYSVSREKKERFSLILESASTNQTSMYLCASSLETSGSYEQFFGPGTRLTVL.

The genes are TRBV9 and TRBJ2-7; TRBD2 might be the D (6 bases). In germline, CDR1 is SGDLS, CDR2 YYNGEE. Between the trimmed V and J ends, which lost 2 bases and 2 bases, there was a span of 11 bases. This CDR3 is built from 14 residues. In DNA form, the CDR3 reads TGTGCCAGCAGCGTTAGGGACTTACCCTACGAGCAGTACTTC. This encodes CASSVRDLPYEQYF.

This clonotype was detected many times. The V gene is TRBV28, the J gene TRBJ2-5, with a tentative D call TRBD2 (7 bases). CDR1 and CDR2 (germline): MDHEN, SYDVKM. V shed 3 bases and J shed 1 base, with 18 bases lying between them. This CDR3 has 17 residues. The CDR3 here is CASSFWVGGAPQETQYF. CDR3 nucleotides: TGTGCCAGCAGTTTTTGGGTAGGGGGGGCACCCCAAGAGACCCAGTACTTC.

This clonotype was seen more than once but under ten times. The junction does not match germline at one end; this may be a read error. The chain combines TRBV11-2 with TRBJ1-3; D might be TRBD1 (6 bases). Germline V lookup: CDR1 SGHAT, CDR2 FQNNGV. The CDR3 contains 15 residues. The CDR3 region is CASSLLAIGGNPIYF. CDR3 sequence (DNA): TGTGCCAGCAGCCTCCTCGCGATAGGGGGAAACCCCATATATTTT.

Worth noting for this clonotype: Given a much more abundant clone one base away, this may be a read error. The chain uses TRBV4-3 and TRBJ1-5; D unresolved. Germline loops: CDR1 LGHNA, CDR2 YSLEER. The CDR3 has 15 residues. V gave up 0 bases and J gave up 6 bases, with 12 bases separating them. The CDR3: CASSQDRSESQPQHF. The CDR3 bases are TGCGCCAGCAGCCAAGATCGGAGTGAGAGTCAGCCCCAGCATTTT.

This clonotype showed up just once. It may be a read error: a sequence one base away is much more abundant. The chain employs TRBV29-1 and TRBJ2-7; 7 bases agree with TRBD1. Germline V lookup: CDR1 SQVTM, CDR2 ANQGSEA. The CDR3 has 12 residues. The CDR3 DNA is TGCAGCGTCCGGGACAGACCCTACGGGCAGTACTTC. As protein: CSVRDRPYGQYF.

A note on this clonotype: This could be a read error, since a much larger clone is one nucleotide away. The CDR3 end shows no conserved phenylalanine or tryptophan, and so a read error is likely. V and J are TRBV20-1 and TRBJ2-5, with D hard to call. This CDR3 region has 13 residues. V was shortened by 0 bases and J by 4 bases, with 9 bases between the two germline ends. CDR1 is DFQATT and CDR2 is SNEGSKA in the germline V gene (reference sequence). The CDR3: CSARDTTTETQYL. CDR3 nucleotide sequence: TGCAGTGCTAGAGATACTACAACAGAGACCCAGTACCTC.

This clonotype was recorded at least ten times. The gene calls are TRBV12-5 and TRBJ2-3; 13 nucleotides agree with TRBD2. The junction had 6 bases not matched to a gene; V was cut back by 1 base and J by 5 bases. CDR3 length equals 17 residues. CDR1 LGHNT and CDR2 FRNRAP come from the germline V gene. This chain's CDR3 is CASGLALAGGLVDTQYF. Written as DNA, the CDR3 is TGTGCTAGTGGTTTGGCACTAGCGGGGGGGCTTGTAGATACGCAGTATTTT.

Ten or more counts support this clonotype. The J gene is TRBJ2-3, the V gene TRBV7-9; tentatively, D is TRBD1 (5 bases). Germline values: CDR1 SEHNR, CDR2 FQNEAQ (reference sequence). The CDR3 extends over 15 amino acids. Trimming cost V 4 bases and J 2 bases, with 13 bases left between them. CDR3 nucleotide sequence: TGTGCCAGCAGCTCCCTGGTCAGGGCCACAGATACGCAGTATTTT. The encoded protein is CASSSLVRATDTQYF.